This T cell receptor beta chain comes out of a study of CD8+ T cells in alopecia areata. The wider study: Patients given treatment had severity scored by the percentage of scalp area affected.

This clone was seen once. Its antigen is unknown. Extraction and reverse transcription of RNA yielded cDNA as the sequencing template. Sequencing used immunoSEQ multiplex PCR; TCRdb keeps in-frame clones, though not all of them. This sample has around 300,000 clones; 50% to 75% occur once, and the top ten carry roughly 0.93%. Findings of the study overall: Whereas mice showed it more clearly, TCR sharing across patients was murkier, possibly because of HLA. Whether baseline CD8+ expansion is linked to response remains uncertain, given a single nonresponder. Significant decreases in scalp clonality and expanded CD8+ clones followed tofacitinib treatment.

CDR1 is MNHEY, CDR2 SVGAGI, per germline. Trimming took 6 bases from V and 3 from J, leaving 14 bases between them. The CDR3 runs to 15 residues. As for treatment: oral pan-JAK inhibitor, 5-10 mg twice daily. The sample here was CD4+ T cells sorted from blood, taken around week 54, from a patient treated with tofacitinib. This chain joins TRBV6-5 and TRBJ2-2; D is possibly TRBD2 (6 bases). The sequence was collected from a human donor with alopecia areata. The chain's CDR3 is CASRGVGGDTGELFF. The CDR3 DNA is TGTGCCAGCAGGGGAGTAGGCGGGGACACCGGGGAGCTGTTTTTT.